This entry lists 20 T cell receptor beta chains sequenced from one sample in a study of blood T cell repertoires in COVID-19. Sequencing used immunoSEQ multiplex PCR; TCRdb keeps in-frame clones, though not all of them. Found here are about 370,000 clones, around 87% of them singletons; the top ten hold about 1%. Specimen: PBMCs or T cells enriched from blood (not recorded which). These TCRs come from a man aged 18 to 35 who had recovered from COVID-19.

The gene calls are TRBV2 and TRBJ1-6; weak D call: TRBD1 (6 bases). V was clipped by 8 bases and J by 2 bases, with 10 bases between them. CDR1 and CDR2 (germline): SNHLY, FYNNEI. The CDR3 contains 14 residues. The CDR3, as DNA: TGTGCCAGCGGAGGACAGACCTATAATTCACCCCTCCACTTT. Its protein is CASGGQTYNSPLHF.

The genes are TRBV11-1 and TRBJ2-1, with D possibly matching TRBD1 (5 bases). The V end lost 3 bases, the J end lost 5 bases, and 8 bases lay between the germline ends. Germline assignment: CDR1 SGHAT and CDR2 FQDESV (reference sequence). This CDR3 is built from 13 residues. For the CDR3, the DNA is TGTGCCAGCAGCTTGGGGCAAAACAATGAGCAGTTCTTC. This sequence encodes CASSLGQNNEQFF.

The rearrangement uses TRBV27 and TRBJ2-7; 7 bases agree with TRBD1. Per the germline V gene, CDR1 is MNHEY and CDR2 is SMNVEV (reference sequence). CDR3 size: 14 residues. V trimming: 4 bases; J trimming: 3 bases; junction bases outside the gene matches: 6. The CDR3 bases are TGTGCCAGCAGTTCAAACCGGGACAGCTACGAGCAGTACTTC. It is translated as CASSSNRDSYEQYF.

The V and J genes are TRBV9 and TRBJ1-6, with a possible D match to TRBD1 (5 bases). Trimming removed 3 bases from V and 0 bases from J, with 16 bases in between. Germline V CDR1 and CDR2: SGDLS, YYNGEE. CDR3 length: 18 amino acids. Written as DNA, the CDR3 is TGTGCCAGCAGCGGGCCGGGGGGTAGGAGCTCCTATAATTCACCCCTCCACTTT. Protein sequence: CASSGPGGRSSYNSPLHF.

The rearrangement links TRBV9 to TRBJ1-2; D might be TRBD1 (5 bases). V lost 3 bases to trimming and J lost 3 bases, with 12 bases between them. This CDR3 is 14 amino acids long. Germline lookup yields CDR1 SGDLS and CDR2 YYNGEE. CDR3: CASSELTGDYGYTF. The CDR3, as DNA: TGTGCCAGCAGCGAACTGACGGGGGACTATGGCTACACCTTC.

The rearrangement links TRBV2 to TRBJ2-7; a possible D gene is TRBD1 (6 bases). V was shortened by 2 bases and J by 3 bases, with 17 bases between the two germline ends. Germline CDR1 is SNHLY and CDR2 is FYNNEI. This CDR3 is built from 16 residues. DNA for the CDR3: TGTGCCAGCAGTGAATCGAGGTTAGGGGGATTCTACGAGCAGTACTTC. This translates into CASSESRLGGFYEQYF.

The chain joins TRBV27 to TRBJ2-1, with 9 bases that match TRBD2. This CDR3 has 15 residues. From germline, CDR1 is MNHEY and CDR2 SMNVEV (reference sequence). With 2 bases clipped from V and 8 bases from J, the junction kept 7 bases outside the gene matches. The chain's CDR3 is CASSLRSGSGYEQFF. In DNA, the CDR3 is TGTGCCAGCAGTTTACGTAGCGGGAGTGGCTATGAGCAGTTCTTC.

CDR3 sequence reads: CASSHRYIQYF. The CDR3 DNA reads as TGTGCCAGCAGCCACCGTTACATTCAGTACTTC. V gene TRBV3-1 (or the pseudogene TRBV3-2) combines with J gene TRBJ2-4; no clear D. Germline CDR1 is LGHDT and CDR2 is YNNKEL (reference sequence). This CDR3 region has 11 residues. The V and J ends lost 3 bases and 8 bases respectively, with 5 bases between them.

The V gene is TRBV19, the J gene TRBJ2-1; TRBD2 matches at 14 bases. The CDR3 runs 18 residues. The trim removed 3 bases at V and 7 bases at J, leaving 11 bases unmatched. Germline V lookup: CDR1 LNHDA, CDR2 SQIVND (reference sequence). DNA for the CDR3: TGTGCCAGTAGTATCCCCGGGACTAGCGGGAGAGGTGGGAATGAGCAGTTCTTC. It codes for CASSIPGTSGRGGNEQFF.

J is TRBJ2-1 and V is TRBV7-3; 9 nucleotides align to TRBD1. The CDR3 sequence is 15 residues long. Per germline, CDR1 SGHTA and CDR2 FQGTGA. Trimming at V came to 4 bases and at J to 10 bases, leaving 11 bases not matched to a gene. The CDR3 DNA sequence: TGTGCCAGCAGCTCGGGACAGGGTTTTTTCAGGGAGCAGTTCTTC. It is translated as CASSSGQGFFREQFF. Drawing the rest from reference TRBV7-3 and TRBJ2-1, the complete variable domain is GAGVSQTPSNKVTEKGKYVELRCDPISGHTALYWYRQSLGQGPEFLIYFQGTGAADDSGLPNDRFFAVRPEGSVSTLKIQRTERGDSAVYLCASSSGQGFFREQFFGPGTRLTVL.

The chain uses TRBV6-6 and TRBJ1-4; TRBD1 matches at 7 bases. Per the germline V gene, CDR1 is MNHNY and CDR2 is SVGAGI (reference sequence). The CDR3 contains 16 residues. V trimming: 6 bases; J trimming: 0 bases; junction bases outside the gene matches: 7. CDR3 sequence (DNA): TGTGCCAGCAGACATCGACAGGGATCAACTAATGAAAAACTGTTTTTT. As protein: CASRHRQGSTNEKLFF.

This chain joins TRBV25-1 and TRBJ2-1; 8 positions agree with TRBD1. J lost 3 bases, V lost 6 bases, and 4 bases had no gene match. This CDR3 is 14 amino acids long. Germline CDR1 reads MGHDK; CDR2 reads SYGVNS. The CDR3 loop reads CASRQTGGYNEQFF. The CDR3 DNA reads as TGTGCCAGCAGACAAACAGGGGGCTACAATGAGCAGTTCTTC. The variable domain in full, completed from reference TRBV25-1 and TRBJ2-1, reads EADIYQTPRYLVIGTGKKITLECSQTMGHDKMYWYQQDPGMELHLIHYSYGVNSTEKGDLSSESTVSRIRTEHFPLTLESARPSHTSQYLCASRQTGGYNEQFFGPGTRLTVL.

The J gene is TRBJ2-1, the V gene TRBV2, with 10 bases identical to TRBD2. V was pared by 0 bases and J by 8 bases, with 7 bases of the junction left unmatched. CDR3 length equals 16 residues. The germline V gene encodes CDR1 SNHLY and CDR2 FYNNEI. The CDR3 coding sequence is TGTGCCAGCAGTGAAGCGACTAGCGGGTCCTCCCATGAGCAGTTCTTC. This gives the protein CASSEATSGSSHEQFF.

This rearrangement joins TRBV6-5 to TRBJ2-1; 11 bases are shared with TRBD1. The J segment lost 7 bases and the V segment lost 8 bases, leaving 10 bases of the junction unmatched. Germline values: CDR1 MNHEY, CDR2 SVGAGI. This CDR3 region has 15 residues. This chain's CDR3 is CASSRRGTGGNEQFF. The CDR3 nucleotides are TGTGCCAGCTCTCGGAGGGGGACAGGGGGAAATGAGCAGTTCTTC.

The rearrangement joins TRBV25-1 to TRBJ1-2; the D is unclear. In germline, CDR1 is MGHDK, CDR2 SYGVNS. The CDR3 loop spans 15 amino acids. The germline V and J ends were trimmed by 4 bases and 4 bases, with 16 bases remaining between them. DNA of the CDR3: TGTGCCAGCAGTGGTCGTGGCGGACTGATCTATGGCTACACCTTC. Protein sequence: CASSGRGGLIYGYTF.

This sequence joins TRBV4-2 and TRBJ1-2; 7 bases align to TRBD1. CDR1 is LGHNA, CDR2 YNFKEQ, per germline. The CDR3 contains 14 residues. Trimming cost V 3 bases and J 6 bases; bases outside gene matches: 7. The CDR3: CASSHSDRVDGYTF. Written as DNA, the CDR3 is TGTGCCAGCAGCCATAGCGACAGGGTAGATGGCTACACCTTC.

The V and J genes are TRBV19 and TRBJ1-2, with D tentatively TRBD1 (5 bases). CDR1 LNHDA and CDR2 SQIVND come from the germline V gene (reference sequence). The CDR3 is made up of 15 amino acids. The ends were cut back, 6 bases at V and 1 base at J, with 15 bases in the middle. The CDR3 sequence is CASRDRQHYNYGYTF. CDR3 nucleotide sequence: TGTGCCAGTAGGGACCGACAGCACTATAACTATGGCTACACCTTC. The entire variable domain, with the rest obtained from reference TRBV19 and TRBJ1-2, is as follows: DGGITQSPKYLFRKEGQNVTLSCEQNLNHDAMYWYRQDPGQGLRLIYYSQIVNDFQKGDIAEGYSVSREKKESFPLTVTSAQKNPTAFYLCASRDRQHYNYGYTFGSGTRLTVV.

V is TRBV7-3 and J is TRBJ2-1; TRBD2 matches 14 bases. Germline loops: CDR1 SGHTA, CDR2 FQGTGA. V trimming: 4 bases; J trimming: 10 bases; junction bases outside the gene matches: 6. This CDR3 is 15 amino acids long. The CDR3 spells CASSSGLAGESEQFF. The DNA for the CDR3 is TGTGCCAGCAGCTCGGGACTAGCGGGAGAATCAGAGCAGTTCTTC.

This chain links TRBV3-1 (or the pseudogene TRBV3-2) with TRBJ2-1, with D possibly TRBD1 on 6 matching bases. V was cut by 1 base and J by 9 bases, with 10 bases left in between. The CDR3 is made up of 13 amino acids. Germline V lookup: CDR1 LGHDT, CDR2 YNNKEL (reference sequence). The CDR3 is CASSQVEGGEQFF. The DNA of the CDR3 is TGTGCCAGCAGCCAAGTCGAAGGGGGTGAGCAGTTCTTC.

The V call is TRBV9, the J call TRBJ2-2; no definite D call. CDR1 is SGDLS and CDR2 is YYNGEE in the germline V gene. The CDR3 runs 13 residues. Trimming stripped 3 bases from V and 6 bases from J, with 9 bases between. The CDR3 region is CASSDEVAGELFF. The CDR3 DNA reads as TGTGCCAGCAGCGACGAGGTCGCCGGGGAGCTGTTTTTT.